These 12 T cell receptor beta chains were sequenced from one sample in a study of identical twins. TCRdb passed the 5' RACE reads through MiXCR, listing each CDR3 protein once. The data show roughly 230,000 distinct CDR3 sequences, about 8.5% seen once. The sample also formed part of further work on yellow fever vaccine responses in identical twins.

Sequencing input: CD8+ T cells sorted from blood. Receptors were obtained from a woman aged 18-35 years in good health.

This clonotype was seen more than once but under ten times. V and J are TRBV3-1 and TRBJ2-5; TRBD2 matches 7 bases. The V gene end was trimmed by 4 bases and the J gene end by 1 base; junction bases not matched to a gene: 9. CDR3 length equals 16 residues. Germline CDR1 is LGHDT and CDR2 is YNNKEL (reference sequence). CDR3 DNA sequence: TGTGCCAGCAGCCTGCGATACGGGGGGATCCAAGAGACCCAGTACTTC. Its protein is CASSLRYGGIQETQYF.

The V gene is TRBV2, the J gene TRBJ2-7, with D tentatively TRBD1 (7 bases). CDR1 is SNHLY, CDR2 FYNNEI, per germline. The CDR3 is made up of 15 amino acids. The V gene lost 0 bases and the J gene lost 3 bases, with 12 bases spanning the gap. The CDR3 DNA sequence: TGTGCCAGCAGTGAAGCCCCAGGGGGGCACTACGAGCAGTACTTC. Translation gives CASSEAPGGHYEQYF.

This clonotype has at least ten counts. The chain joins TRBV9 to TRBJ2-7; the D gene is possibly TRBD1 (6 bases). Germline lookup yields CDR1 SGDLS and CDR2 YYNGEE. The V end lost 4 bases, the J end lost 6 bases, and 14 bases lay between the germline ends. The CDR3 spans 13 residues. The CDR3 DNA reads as TGTGCCAGCAGCCCGAGGGACACGGGCGAGCAGTACTTC. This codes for CASSPRDTGEQYF.

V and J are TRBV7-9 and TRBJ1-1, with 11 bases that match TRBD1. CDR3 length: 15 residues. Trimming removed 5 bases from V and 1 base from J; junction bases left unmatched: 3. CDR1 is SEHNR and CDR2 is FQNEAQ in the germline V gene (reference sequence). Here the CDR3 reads CASSQGQGGNTEAFF. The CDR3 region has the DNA TGTGCCAGCAGCCAGGGACAGGGGGGGAACACTGAAGCTTTCTTT. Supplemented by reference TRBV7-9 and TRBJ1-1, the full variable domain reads DTGVSQNPRHKITKRGQNVTFRCDPISEHNRLYWYRQTLGQGPEFLTYFQNEAQLEKSRLLSDRFSAERPKGSFSTLEIQRTEQGDSAMYLCASSQGQGGNTEAFFGQGTRLTVV.

This CDR3 is CASSLGPRTLTDTQYF. The CDR3 DNA sequence: TGTGCCAGCAGCTTAGGGCCTAGGACCCTCACAGATACGCAGTATTTT. This chain connects TRBV11-2 to TRBJ2-3; no clear D. Germline V lookup: CDR1 SGHAT, CDR2 FQNNGV. The V gene lost 1 base and the J gene lost 2 bases, with 13 bases spanning the gap. This CDR3 spans 16 amino acids. Drawing the rest from reference TRBV11-2 and TRBJ2-3, the complete variable domain is EAGVAQSPRYKIIEKRQSVAFWCNPISGHATLYWYQQILGQGPKLLIQFQNNGVVDDSQLPKDRFSAERLKGVDSTLKIQPAKLEDSAVYLCASSLGPRTLTDTQYFGPGTRLTVL.

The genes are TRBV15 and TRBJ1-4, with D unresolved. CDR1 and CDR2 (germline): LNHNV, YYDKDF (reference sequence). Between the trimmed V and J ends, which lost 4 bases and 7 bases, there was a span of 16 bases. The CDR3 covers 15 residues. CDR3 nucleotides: TGTGCCACCAGCACGTGGGTATCTGAAGCTGAAAAACTGTTTTTT. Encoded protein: CATSTWVSEAEKLFF.

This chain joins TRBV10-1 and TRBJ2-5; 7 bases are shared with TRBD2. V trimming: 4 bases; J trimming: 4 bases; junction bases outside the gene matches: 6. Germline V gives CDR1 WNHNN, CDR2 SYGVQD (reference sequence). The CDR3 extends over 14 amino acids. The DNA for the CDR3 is TGCGCCAGCAGTGCCAGGGTAGCGGGAGAGACCCAGTACTTC. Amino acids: CASSARVAGETQYF.

The CDR3 region is CSAPKQGFKYNEQFF. CDR3 nucleotides: TGCAGTGCGCCCAAACAGGGTTTTAAGTACAATGAGCAGTTCTTC. This chain joins TRBV20-1 and TRBJ2-1, with a possible D match to TRBD1 (6 bases). From germline, CDR1 is DFQATT and CDR2 SNEGSKA (reference sequence). The germline V and J ends were trimmed by 6 bases and 4 bases, with 19 bases remaining between them. The CDR3 length is 15 residues.

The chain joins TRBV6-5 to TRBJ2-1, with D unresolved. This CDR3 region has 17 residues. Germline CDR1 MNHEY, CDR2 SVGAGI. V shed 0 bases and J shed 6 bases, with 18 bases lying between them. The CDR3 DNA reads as TGTGCCAGCAGTTACTCGATTAGTGAGGTCGTATCCAATGAGCAGTTCTTC. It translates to CASSYSISEVVSNEQFF.

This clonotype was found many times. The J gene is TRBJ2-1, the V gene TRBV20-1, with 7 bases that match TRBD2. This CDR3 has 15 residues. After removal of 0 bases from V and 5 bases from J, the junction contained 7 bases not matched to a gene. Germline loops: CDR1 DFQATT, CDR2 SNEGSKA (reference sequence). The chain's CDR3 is CSAREGGWFDNEQFF. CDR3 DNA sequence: TGCAGTGCTAGAGAGGGGGGGTGGTTCGACAATGAGCAGTTCTTC.

The CDR3 region is CAILGGGPGDTQYF. The CDR3 coding sequence is TGTGCCATCTTAGGGGGAGGGCCTGGGGATACGCAGTATTTT. This rearrangement joins TRBV10-3 to TRBJ2-3; possibly TRBD2 for D (7 bases). Trimming removed 8 bases at V and 6 bases at J, with 18 bases between. Germline V gene sequence: CDR1 ENHRY, CDR2 SYGVKD. The length of the CDR3 is 14 residues.

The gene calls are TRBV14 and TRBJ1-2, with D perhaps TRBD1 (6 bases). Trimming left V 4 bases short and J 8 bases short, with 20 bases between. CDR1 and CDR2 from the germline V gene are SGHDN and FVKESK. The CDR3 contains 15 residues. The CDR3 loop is CASSPNRGGAQGYTF. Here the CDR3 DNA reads TGTGCCAGCAGCCCGAATAGGGGGGGAGCACAAGGCTACACCTTC.